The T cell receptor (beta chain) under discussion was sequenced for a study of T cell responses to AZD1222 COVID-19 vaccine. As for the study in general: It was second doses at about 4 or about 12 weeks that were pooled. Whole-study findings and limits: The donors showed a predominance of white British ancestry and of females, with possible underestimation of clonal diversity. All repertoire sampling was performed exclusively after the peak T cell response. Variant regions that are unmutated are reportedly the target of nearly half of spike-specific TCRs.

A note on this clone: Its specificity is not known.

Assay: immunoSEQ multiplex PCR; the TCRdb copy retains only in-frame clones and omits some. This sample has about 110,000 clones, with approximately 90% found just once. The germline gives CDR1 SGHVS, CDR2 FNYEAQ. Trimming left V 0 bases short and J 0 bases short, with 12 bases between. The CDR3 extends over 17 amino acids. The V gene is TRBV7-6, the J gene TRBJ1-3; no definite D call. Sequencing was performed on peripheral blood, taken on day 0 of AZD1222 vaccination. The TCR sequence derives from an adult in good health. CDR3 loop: CASSLASGSGSGNTIYF. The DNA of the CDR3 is TGTGCCAGCAGCTTAGCGTCTGGGTCGGGCTCTGGAAACACCATATATTTT.